This is a list of T cell receptor beta chains from one sample in a study of vaccination and CD4 T cells after COVID-19. MiXCR was run by TCRdb on the PCR reads, yielding one entry per CDR3 protein. The sample records about 19,000 distinct CDR3 sequences, approximately 50% being singletons. Antigens for these TCRs are unknown. What was sequenced was CD4+ T cells from blood, cultured in vitro. The source is a human donor who had recovered from COVID-19. Both conserved end residues are part of each CDR3. Each record gives: D gene, clone size, J gene, V gene, CDR3 DNA, CDR3 protein. A D gene is named only where the DNA matches it firmly. Only part of the rows carry a size: once, few, many, or a class if the clone is expanded.

D gene: TRBD1
clone size: NA
J gene: TRBJ2-7
V gene: TRBV28
CDR3 DNA: TGTGCCAGCAGCACCCCCGGGACAGGGGGCAGAAACTCGAATGAGTACTTC
CDR3 protein: CASSTPGTGGRNSNEYF

D gene: TRBD1
clone size: few
J gene: TRBJ1-6
V gene: TRBV6-2/TRBV6-3
CDR3 DNA: TGTGCCAGCAGACAAGGACAGGCTTTGGATTCACCCCTCCACTTT
CDR3 protein: CASRQGQALDSPLHF

D gene: NA
clone size: NA
J gene: TRBJ1-1
V gene: TRBV25-1
CDR3 DNA: TGTGCCAGCAGTGACAGACATAACACTGAAGCTTTCTTT
CDR3 protein: CASSDRHNTEAFF

D gene: TRBD2
clone size: few
J gene: TRBJ2-3
V gene: TRBV12-3/TRBV12-4
CDR3 DNA: TGTGCCAGCAGGACTAGCGGGAGAGGGGGTACGCAGTATTTT
CDR3 protein: CASRTSGRGGTQYF

D gene: NA
clone size: NA
J gene: TRBJ2-7
V gene: TRBV28
CDR3 DNA: TGTGCCAGCAGTTTATTCCCTTTCGAGCAGTACTTC
CDR3 protein: CASSLFPFEQYF

D gene: TRBD1
clone size: NA
J gene: TRBJ1-3
V gene: TRBV7-9
CDR3 DNA: TGTGCCAGCAGCTTGTGGGCAGGGGGTGGAAACACCATATATTTT
CDR3 protein: CASSLWAGGGNTIYF

D gene: TRBD1
clone size: NA
J gene: TRBJ2-3
V gene: TRBV24-1
CDR3 DNA: TGTGCCACCAGTGATGGCCGCAAACAGGGGCTGCCGCAGTATTTT
CDR3 protein: CATSDGRKQGLPQYF

D gene: NA
clone size: few
J gene: TRBJ1-5
V gene: TRBV6-1
CDR3 DNA: TGTGCCAGCAGAGAGAGTTACAATCAGCCCCAGCATTTT
CDR3 protein: CASRESYNQPQHF

D gene: NA
clone size: NA
J gene: TRBJ1-2
V gene: TRBV5-8
CDR3 DNA: TGTGCCAGCAGCCAAATTGGGGGCCAAGTCTATGGCTACACCTTC
CDR3 protein: CASSQIGGQVYGYTF

D gene: TRBD1
clone size: once
J gene: TRBJ2-3
V gene: TRBV6-1
CDR3 DNA: TGTGCCAGCAGGCTGGGACAGGGGAGCACAGATACGCAGTATTTT
CDR3 protein: CASRLGQGSTDTQYF

D gene: NA
clone size: few
J gene: TRBJ2-4
V gene: TRBV7-8
CDR3 DNA: TGTGCCAGCAGCCCCCGCCGGGGCGGGCTTAACATTCAGTACTTC
CDR3 protein: CASSPRRGGLNIQYF

D gene: TRBD1
clone size: NA
J gene: TRBJ1-1
V gene: TRBV7-2
CDR3 DNA: TGTGCCAGCAGCTTCCCAGGGGGCACTGAAGCTTTCTTT
CDR3 protein: CASSFPGGTEAFF

D gene: NA
clone size: few
J gene: TRBJ2-3
V gene: TRBV28
CDR3 DNA: TGTGCCAGCAGTCAGCAGAGGAATACGCAGTATTTT
CDR3 protein: CASSQQRNTQYF

D gene: NA
clone size: NA
J gene: TRBJ2-7
V gene: TRBV7-2
CDR3 DNA: TGTGCCAGCAGCGCCGGGGGGCATGTCTACGAGCAGTACTTC
CDR3 protein: CASSAGGHVYEQYF

D gene: TRBD2
clone size: NA
J gene: TRBJ2-4
V gene: TRBV28
CDR3 DNA: TGTGCCAGCAGTGAAAGGACTAGCTGGGGCATTCAGTACTTC
CDR3 protein: CASSERTSWGIQYF

D gene: TRBD1
clone size: NA
J gene: TRBJ2-2
V gene: TRBV6-1
CDR3 DNA: TGTGCCAGCAGTCTCGACAGGGCGGATGGAACCGGGGAGCTGTTTTTT
CDR3 protein: CASSLDRADGTGELFF

D gene: NA
clone size: NA
J gene: TRBJ2-5
V gene: TRBV5-1
CDR3 DNA: TGCGCCAGCGCCCCAGGGGATATCGAGACCCAGTACTTC
CDR3 protein: CASAPGDIETQYF

D gene: TRBD1
clone size: few
J gene: TRBJ1-1
V gene: TRBV20-1
CDR3 DNA: TGCAGTGCCCCCGGGACAGGGGTTGAAGCTTTCTTT
CDR3 protein: CSAPGTGVEAFF

D gene: NA
clone size: few
J gene: TRBJ1-6
V gene: TRBV19
CDR3 DNA: TGTGCCAGTAGTATAGCTGCAGGATATAATTCACCCCTCCACTTT
CDR3 protein: CASSIAAGYNSPLHF

D gene: NA
clone size: few
J gene: TRBJ1-5
V gene: TRBV7-2
CDR3 DNA: TGTGCCAGCAGCTCAATTACAGGGTACGGCAATCAGCCCCAGCATTTT
CDR3 protein: CASSSITGYGNQPQHF

D gene: NA
clone size: few
J gene: TRBJ2-2
V gene: TRBV6-1
CDR3 DNA: TGTGCCAGCAGCCGGCAGGCGGGTAGTGGGGGCGGCACCGGGGAGCTGTTTTTT
CDR3 protein: CASSRQAGSGGGTGELFF

D gene: TRBD1
clone size: NA
J gene: TRBJ2-2
V gene: TRBV6-1
CDR3 DNA: TGTGCCAGCAGTCTCCCGGGACAGCGGACCGGGGAGCTGTTTTTT
CDR3 protein: CASSLPGQRTGELFF

D gene: TRBD1
clone size: few
J gene: TRBJ1-5
V gene: TRBV20-1
CDR3 DNA: TGCAGTGCTATGGGACAGGGCCCCAATCAGCCCCAGCATTTT
CDR3 protein: CSAMGQGPNQPQHF

D gene: NA
clone size: few
J gene: TRBJ2-1
V gene: TRBV6-4
CDR3 DNA: TGTGCCAGCAGTGACTCGGGGGCCTCCTACAATGAGCAGTTCTTC
CDR3 protein: CASSDSGASYNEQFF

D gene: NA
clone size: NA
J gene: TRBJ2-1
V gene: TRBV4-3
CDR3 DNA: TGCGCCAGCAGCCAAGTAATGGGTGAGCAGTTCTTC
CDR3 protein: CASSQVMGEQFF

D gene: TRBD2
clone size: NA
J gene: TRBJ2-5
V gene: TRBV11-3
CDR3 DNA: TGTGCCAGCAGCCACTCGACTAGCGGGGGGGAGACCCAGTACTTC
CDR3 protein: CASSHSTSGGETQYF

D gene: NA
clone size: NA
J gene: TRBJ1-6
V gene: TRBV6-1
CDR3 DNA: TGTGCCAGCAGTGAGCGGCGCAGTGATAATTCACCCCTCCACTTT
CDR3 protein: CASSERRSDNSPLHF

D gene: NA
clone size: NA
J gene: TRBJ2-1
V gene: TRBV30
CDR3 DNA: TGTGCCTGGAAAGCCCCCTCTAGCGAGCAGTTCTTC
CDR3 protein: CAWKAPSSEQFF

D gene: NA
clone size: few
J gene: TRBJ2-7
V gene: TRBV7-5
CDR3 DNA: NA
CDR3 protein: CISVPEDQGDRVSYEQYF

D gene: NA
clone size: few
J gene: TRBJ1-2
V gene: TRBV6-2/TRBV6-3
CDR3 DNA: TGTGCCAGCGAAGGGGACGGCGGCTACACCTTC
CDR3 protein: CASEGDGGYTF

D gene: TRBD2
clone size: NA
J gene: TRBJ2-2
V gene: TRBV12-3/TRBV12-4
CDR3 DNA: TGTGCCACAGGTGACGGGGGGGCCTCCGGGGAGCTGTTTTTT
CDR3 protein: CATGDGGASGELFF

D gene: NA
clone size: NA
J gene: TRBJ1-3
V gene: TRBV7-8
CDR3 DNA: TGTGCCAGCAGCTTAGGAGGCTCTGGAAACACCATATATTTT
CDR3 protein: CASSLGGSGNTIYF

D gene: NA
clone size: few
J gene: TRBJ2-5
V gene: TRBV7-9
CDR3 DNA: TGTGCCAGCAGCTTCTCAGAGTACCAAGAGACCCAGTACTTC
CDR3 protein: CASSFSEYQETQYF

D gene: NA
clone size: NA
J gene: TRBJ1-1
V gene: TRBV10-3
CDR3 DNA: TGTGCCATCAGTGAGTCGGCAGGTGAAGCTTTCTTT
CDR3 protein: CAISESAGEAFF

D gene: NA
clone size: once
J gene: TRBJ2-6
V gene: TRBV7-6
CDR3 DNA: TGTGCCAGCAGCCCGTTGGTCCGGGGGATCTCTGGGGCCAACGTCCTGACTTTC
CDR3 protein: CASSPLVRGISGANVLTF

D gene: NA
clone size: few
J gene: TRBJ1-5
V gene: TRBV19
CDR3 DNA: TGTGCCAGTACCCCCGATGGGTGGCAGCCCCAGCATTTT
CDR3 protein: CASTPDGWQPQHF

D gene: NA
clone size: few
J gene: TRBJ1-2
V gene: TRBV7-9
CDR3 DNA: TGTGCCAGCAGCTTTCAGGGCAACTATGGCTACACCTTC
CDR3 protein: CASSFQGNYGYTF

D gene: NA
clone size: few
J gene: TRBJ1-1
V gene: TRBV19
CDR3 DNA: TGTGCCAGTAGTATAGTATCCGGTGAAGCTTTCTTT
CDR3 protein: CASSIVSGEAFF

D gene: NA
clone size: few
J gene: TRBJ1-5
V gene: TRBV2
CDR3 DNA: TGTGCCAGCACTGGCCTCGGGAAGCCCCAGCATTTT
CDR3 protein: CASTGLGKPQHF

D gene: NA
clone size: NA
J gene: TRBJ2-3
V gene: TRBV6-1
CDR3 DNA: TGTGCCAGCAGCCCCTTATCTAGCACAGATACGCAGTATTTT
CDR3 protein: CASSPLSSTDTQYF

D gene: NA
clone size: few
J gene: TRBJ1-5
V gene: TRBV19
CDR3 DNA: TGTGCCAGTAGTTCCGGGACACTCTATAGCAATCAGCCCCAGCATTTT
CDR3 protein: CASSSGTLYSNQPQHF

D gene: NA
clone size: NA
J gene: TRBJ1-6
V gene: TRBV12-3/TRBV12-4
CDR3 DNA: TGTGCCAGCAGTTTGGGGGGCCAAGGTAATTCACCCCTCCACTTT
CDR3 protein: CASSLGGQGNSPLHF

D gene: NA
clone size: NA
J gene: TRBJ1-1
V gene: TRBV6-1
CDR3 DNA: TGTGCCAGCACTCCCCGAGGGTTCCCTGAAGCTTTCTTT
CDR3 protein: CASTPRGFPEAFF

D gene: NA
clone size: few
J gene: TRBJ1-2
V gene: TRBV28
CDR3 DNA: TGTGCCAGCAGTCCCCCGGACTTTTATGGCTACACCTTC
CDR3 protein: CASSPPDFYGYTF

D gene: TRBD1
clone size: NA
J gene: TRBJ1-2
V gene: TRBV7-8
CDR3 DNA: TGTGCCAGCAGCTACGTCGGACAGGGGTTTGGCTACACCTTC
CDR3 protein: CASSYVGQGFGYTF

D gene: TRBD2
clone size: NA
J gene: TRBJ2-1
V gene: TRBV5-6
CDR3 DNA: TGTGCCAGCAGCTTTCTGGCGGGAGCAGGGAGGGATGAGCAGTTCTTC
CDR3 protein: CASSFLAGAGRDEQFF

D gene: NA
clone size: NA
J gene: TRBJ1-6
V gene: TRBV6-1
CDR3 DNA: TGTGCCAGCAGTGAATGGGATCCCCTCCACTTT
CDR3 protein: CASSEWDPLHF

D gene: TRBD2
clone size: few
J gene: TRBJ2-1
V gene: TRBV20-1
CDR3 DNA: TGCAGTGCTACCTTAACGGGAGGGGGTAATGAGCAGTTCTTC
CDR3 protein: CSATLTGGGNEQFF

D gene: NA
clone size: NA
J gene: TRBJ1-6
V gene: TRBV20-1
CDR3 DNA: TGCAGTGCTCCTCGGGACTACGTTGGATCACCCCTCCACTTT
CDR3 protein: CSAPRDYVGSPLHF